This entry describes one TCR beta chain. The data are from a study of T cell clusters in autoimmune cytopenias. The germline V gene has CDR1 MNHEY and CDR2 SVGEGT. The CDR3 has 15 amino acids. Multiplex touch-down PCR amplified TRB using TRB-A and TRB-B pools in one tube. Reprocessing the multiplex PCR reads, TCRdb reports a single entry for every CDR3 protein and omits DNA. The listing records roughly 15,000 distinct CDR3 sequences. Approximately 36,000 genome equivalents of blood DNA were amplified for TRB. The same data also contributed to another study, on T cell repertoires in aging, cancer and after chemotherapy. In that study: In each cancer cohort, median generation probability increased across chemotherapy, suggesting thymic output rebounded.

Sequences were obtained from peripheral blood. The chain has TRBV6-2 or TRBV6-3 and TRBJ2-1; there is no DNA to check the TCRdb D call of TRBD2. The source of this sequence is a human donor in good health. The CDR3 here is CASSYSRLAGNEQFF.